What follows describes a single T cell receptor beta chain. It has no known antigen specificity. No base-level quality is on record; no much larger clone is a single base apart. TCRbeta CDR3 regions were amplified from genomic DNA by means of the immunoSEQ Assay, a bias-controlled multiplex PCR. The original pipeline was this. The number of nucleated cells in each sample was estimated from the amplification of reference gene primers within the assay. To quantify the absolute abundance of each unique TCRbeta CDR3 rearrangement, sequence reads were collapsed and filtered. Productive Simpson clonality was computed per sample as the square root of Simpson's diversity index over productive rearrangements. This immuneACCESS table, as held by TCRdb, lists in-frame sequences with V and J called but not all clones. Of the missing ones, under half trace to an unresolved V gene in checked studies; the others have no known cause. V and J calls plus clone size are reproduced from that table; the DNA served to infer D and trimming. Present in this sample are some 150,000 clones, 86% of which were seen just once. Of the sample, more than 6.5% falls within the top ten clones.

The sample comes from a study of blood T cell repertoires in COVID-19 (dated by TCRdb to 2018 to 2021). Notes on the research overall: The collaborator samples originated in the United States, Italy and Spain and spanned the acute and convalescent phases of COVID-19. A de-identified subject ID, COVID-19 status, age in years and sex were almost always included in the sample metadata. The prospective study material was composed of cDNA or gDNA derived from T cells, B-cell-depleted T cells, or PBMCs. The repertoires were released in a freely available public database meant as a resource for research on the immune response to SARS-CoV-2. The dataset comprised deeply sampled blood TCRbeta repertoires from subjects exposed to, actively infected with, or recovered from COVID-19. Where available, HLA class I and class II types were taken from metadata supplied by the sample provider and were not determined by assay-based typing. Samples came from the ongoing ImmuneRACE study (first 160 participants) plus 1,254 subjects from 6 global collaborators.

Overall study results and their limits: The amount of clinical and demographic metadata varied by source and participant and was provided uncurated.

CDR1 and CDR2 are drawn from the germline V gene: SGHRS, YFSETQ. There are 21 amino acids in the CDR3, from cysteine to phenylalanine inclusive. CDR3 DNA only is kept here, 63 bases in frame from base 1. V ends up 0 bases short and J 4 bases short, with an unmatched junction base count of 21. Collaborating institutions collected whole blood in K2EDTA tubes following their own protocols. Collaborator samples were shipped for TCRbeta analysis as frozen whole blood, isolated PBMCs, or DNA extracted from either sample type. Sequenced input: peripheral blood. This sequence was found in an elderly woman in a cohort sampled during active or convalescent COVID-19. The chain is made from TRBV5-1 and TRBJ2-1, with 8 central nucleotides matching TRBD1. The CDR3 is CASSLGAGGASNGKGYNEQFF. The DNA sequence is TGCGCCAGCAGCTTGGGGGCAGGGGGCGCGTCTAACGGGAAGGGGTACAATGAGCAGTTCTTC.